Each of the 5 T cell receptor beta chains below was sequenced from the same sample in a study of Ad26.COV2.S vaccination and SARS-CoV-2 variants. Here immunoSEQ multiplex PCR was the method, and the copy in TCRdb shows in-frame clones only, minus some. The data contain some 460,000 clones, roughly nine tenths of them seen just once; the ten biggest clones take up 1.5% to 2%. The treatment here: roughly 18 received Ad26.COV2.S at low or high dose, single or two shots; 5 received placebo; per-sample allocation not given. The samples were gathered on day 63 after the first injection of vaccine or placebo. The sequencing used peripheral blood, collected in a trial of Ad26.COV2.S vaccine versus placebo. The receptor source for this set is a person aged 18-60 years who received the Ad26.COV2.S COVID-19 vaccine or a placebo.

The rearrangement joins TRBV12-3 or TRBV12-4 to TRBJ2-7; no definite D call. Trimming stripped 3 bases from V and 4 bases from J, with 10 bases between. CDR3 size: 13 residues. CDR3 coding DNA: TGTGCCAGCAGTTTCGGACCGGTGTACGAGCAGTACTTC. This translates into CASSFGPVYEQYF.

This chain's CDR3 is CASSLVPGREAFF. The DNA for the CDR3 is TGCGCCAGCAGCTTGGTCCCTGGGCGGGAAGCTTTCTTT. This chain links TRBV5-1 with TRBJ1-1; D gene ambiguous. The ends were cut back, 0 bases at V and 8 bases at J, with 11 bases in the middle. Germline loops: CDR1 SGHRS, CDR2 YFSETQ. This CDR3 has 13 residues.

The J gene is TRBJ2-1, the V gene TRBV24-1, with 12 bases fitting TRBD1. Per germline, CDR1 KGHDR and CDR2 SFDVKD. The CDR3 loop spans 15 amino acids. V dropped 9 bases and J dropped 8; count of bases not matched to a gene: 10. CDR3 amino acids: CATEPGQGAPDEQFF. As DNA, the CDR3 is TGTGCCACCGAGCCGGGACAGGGGGCTCCGGATGAGCAGTTCTTC.

The chain is built from TRBV18 and TRBJ1-1, with D perhaps matching TRBD1 (6 bases). CDR1 KGHSH and CDR2 LQKENI come from the germline V gene. This CDR3 is built from 13 residues. V was shortened by 3 bases and J by 8 bases, with 13 bases between the two germline ends. CDR3 region: CASSPTTGDEAFF. In nucleotides, the CDR3 is TGTGCCAGCTCACCCACGACAGGAGACGAAGCTTTCTTT.

On this clone: At one end, the junction sequence differs from germline, possibly due to a read error. This sequence joins TRBV7-2 and TRBJ2-7, with D perhaps assigned TRBD1 or TRBD2 (5 bases each). CDR1 and CDR2 (germline): SGHTA, FQGNSA. CDR3 size: 15 residues. The CDR3 here is CASSLRGGGSYEHYF. The CDR3 DNA follows: TGTGCCAGCAGCTTAAGGGGTGGGGGAAGCTACGAGCATTACTTC.